The source of this T cell receptor beta chain is a study of blood T cell repertoires in COVID-19. Overall study: T cells, B-cell-depleted T cells, or PBMCs supplied cDNA or gDNA.

This clone occurred once. The CDR3 is 15 residues long. The ends lost 0 bases at V and 1 base at J; junction bases unmatched: 1. In germline, CDR1 is SGHRS, CDR2 YFSETQ. The method was immunoSEQ multiplex PCR; TCRdb's version includes in-frame clones alone and lacks a portion of them. The repertoire consists of around 100,000 clones, with roughly 84% occurring once and the leading ten covering 8% to 8.5%. The sequenced material came from peripheral blood. This chain joins TRBV5-1 and TRBJ1-5, with 7 bases matching TRBD1. The receptor comes from a woman in her seventies who had recovered from COVID-19. The CDR3 protein is CASSLGDSSNQPQHF. CDR3 nucleotide sequence: TGCGCCAGCAGCTTGGGGGACAGCAGCAATCAGCCCCAGCATTTT.